This is a list of T cell receptor beta chains from one sample in a study of blood T cell repertoires in COVID-19. Clones were read by immunoSEQ multiplex PCR, and TCRdb kept only the in-frame ones, dropping some. Among approximately 220,000 clones listed, 84% were seen once. The sequencing input was PBMCs or T cells enriched from blood (not recorded which). The receptors come from a woman between 40 and 50 years old who had recovered from COVID-19. The CDR3 runs from the conserved cysteine through the conserved F or W. The order of the fields is V gene, clone size, D gene, CDR3 protein. The D gene is left open where the match is weak. Clone size is not always given. Where it is, it says once, few, many or a class for expanded clones.

>TRBV10-3|once|TRBD1
CAISVGQANTEAFF
>TRBV5-6|.|.
CASSGAGKETQYF
>TRBV30|.|TRBD2
CASLRRLAGAYNEQFF
>TRBV12-3/TRBV12-4|.|.
CASSPQDSEAFF
>TRBV9|.|TRBD1
CASSVGIGGAMDTQYF
>TRBV5-1|.|TRBD1
CASSLVQGADNEQFF
>TRBV28|.|.
CASSLSGGGNQPQHF
>TRBV5-1|.|.
CASSLGVGGTDTQYF
>TRBV5-4|.|.
CASSPAVGGDGNYGYTF
>TRBV9|.|.
CASSVDQGSGTEAFF
>TRBV2|.|TRBD1
CASSGRGFSGNTIYF
>TRBV28|.|TRBD2
CASSPPAGVNEQFF
>TRBV9|few|TRBD1
CASSGTGNTGELFF
>TRBV27|.|.
CASSPSRSHEKLFF
>TRBV6-5|.|.
CASRTGYAYTF
>TRBV7-3|.|.
CASSLTASTDTQYF
>TRBV28|.|.
CASSLEAATEAFF
>TRBV5-1|.|TRBD2
CASSGLAGGPNYEQYF
>TRBV4-1|.|.
CASSQDQTGTQYF
>TRBV5-1|once|TRBD2
CASSLDAGGHTEQYF
>TRBV7-3|.|TRBD2
CASSFGPSGAWGAETQYF
>TRBV3-1/TRBV3-2|.|TRBD2
CASSQPGGSYNEQFF
>TRBV10-2|.|TRBD2
CASRGLAGGPLYEQYF
>TRBV7-8|.|TRBD1
CASSLDSMDREYF
>TRBV23-1|.|.
CASSGQRYTEAFF
>TRBV20-1|.|.
CSALSYGYTF
>TRBV27|once|TRBD1
CASTLKGQGTYEQYF
>TRBV5-1|.|TRBD1
CASSMITGEGGERAFF
>TRBV11-3|.|.
CASSAGTLRGELFF
>TRBV5-1|.|.
CASSFHLGDGGGGELFF
>TRBV5-4|.|.
CASSLGAGVQETQYF
>TRBV5-4|.|.
CASSLAGPSSNSPLHF
>TRBV19|.|.
CASSIRGSAFF
>TRBV2|.|.
CASGGDSYGYTF
>TRBV11-2|.|TRBD2
CASSLSGSSYNEQFF
>TRBV5-1|.|TRBD1
CASSFTGTGFYEQYF
>TRBV21-1|.|.
CASSNRDRGGSQYF
>TRBV5-1|.|.
CASSPEGGHTEAFF